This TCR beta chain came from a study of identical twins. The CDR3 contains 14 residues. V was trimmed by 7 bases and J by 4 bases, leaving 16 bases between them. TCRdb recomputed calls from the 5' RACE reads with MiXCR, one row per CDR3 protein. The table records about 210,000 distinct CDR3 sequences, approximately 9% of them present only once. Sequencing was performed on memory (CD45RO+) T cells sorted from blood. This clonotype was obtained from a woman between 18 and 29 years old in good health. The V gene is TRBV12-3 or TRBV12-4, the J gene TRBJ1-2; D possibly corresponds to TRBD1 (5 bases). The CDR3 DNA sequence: TGTGCCAGCACCTGGGGGGGTACCGGCTATGGCTACACCTTC. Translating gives CASTWGGTGYGYTF.